This TCR beta chain stems from a study of neurological immune-mediated disorders. MiXCR, applied by TCRdb to the 5' RACE reads, yields one record per CDR3 protein. Among fewer than 110,000 distinct CDR3 sequences listed, approximately 11% were seen once. In this sample, this clonotype turned up many times. Noted time point: longitudinal time-point 3. Trimming took 3 bases from V and 4 from J, leaving 7 bases between them. The CDR3 has 13 amino acids. The chain carries TRBV12-3 or TRBV12-4 and TRBJ1-5, with D unresolved. This receptor was taken from a female donor with HTLV-1-associated myelopathy (HAM/TSP). The specimen was PBMCs. The CDR3 protein is CASSLSDNQPQHF. Here the CDR3 DNA reads TGTGCCAGCAGTTTGAGTGATAATCAGCCCCAGCATTTT.